Listed here are 8 T cell receptor beta chains from one sample, sequenced in a study of blood T cell repertoires in COVID-19. Assay: immunoSEQ multiplex PCR; the TCRdb copy retains only in-frame clones and omits some. Of under 150,000 clones listed, 88% are singletons. Sequenced material: peripheral blood. These receptor sequences come from a human donor in a cohort sampled during active COVID-19.

The chain employs TRBV15 and TRBJ1-2, with 7 bases matching TRBD1. The V and J ends lost 3 bases and 3 bases, in that order; junction bases with no gene match: 4. CDR3 length: 14 residues. In germline, CDR1 is LNHNV, CDR2 YYDKDF (reference sequence). The CDR3 DNA is TGTGCCACCAGCAGGACAGACAGGGACTATGGCTACACCTTC. It yields the protein CATSRTDRDYGYTF. Full variable domain (rest looked up from reference TRBV15 and TRBJ1-2): DAMVIQNPRYQVTQFGKPVTLSCSQTLNHNVMYWYQQKSSQAPKLLFHYYDKDFNNEADTPDNFQSRRPNTSFCFLDIRSPGLGDTAMYLCATSRTDRDYGYTFGSGTRLTVV.

V usage is TRBV4-2 and J usage is TRBJ2-7, with D possibly being TRBD2 (7 bases). The CDR3 spans 15 residues. Germline CDR1 reads LGHNA; CDR2 reads YNFKEQ. Trimming removed 4 bases from V and 5 bases from J, with 18 bases in between. CDR3 loop: CASSRWGGQEDEQYF. As DNA, the CDR3 is TGTGCCAGCAGCCGGTGGGGGGGGCAAGAGGACGAGCAGTACTTC.

This clone has more than one count but fewer than ten. The junction departs from germline at one end; a sequencing error may be responsible. The chain couples TRBV5-6 to TRBJ1-1; unclear D gene. The germline V gene has CDR1 SGHDT and CDR2 YYEEEE. The CDR3 is 11 residues long. The CDR3 coding sequence is TGTGCCAGCATCTTGAACACTGAAGCTTTCTTT. It yields the protein CASILNTEAFF.

CDR3 coding DNA: TGTGCCAGCAGCTTAAATCAGGGGCGCAGAGCTTTCTTT. Its protein product is CASSLNQGRRAFF. The chain has TRBV7-8 and TRBJ1-1; D may be TRBD1 (6 bases). CDR1 is SGHVS and CDR2 is FQNEAQ in the germline V gene. Trimming removed 2 bases at V and 10 bases at J, with 14 bases between. The CDR3 consists of 13 residues.

The chain has TRBV4-2 and TRBJ2-3; 7 nucleotides match TRBD1. Trimming removed 0 bases from V and 6 bases from J; junction bases left unmatched: 12. The CDR3 sequence is 17 residues long. The germline gives CDR1 LGHNA, CDR2 YNFKEQ. The CDR3 is CASSQEGWRQGGDTQYF. Here the CDR3 DNA reads TGTGCCAGCAGCCAAGAGGGCTGGAGACAGGGTGGCGATACGCAGTATTTT.

The chain carries TRBV4-1 and TRBJ2-2; TRBD2 matches 15 bases. The CDR3 length is 14 residues. Germline values: CDR1 MGHRA, CDR2 YSYEKL. V was pared by 8 bases and J by 6 bases, with 1 base of the junction left unmatched. CDR3 sequence (DNA): TGCGCCAGCGGACTAGCGGGGGGGGCCGGGGAGCTGTTTTTT. It codes for CASGLAGGAGELFF.

The V gene is TRBV7-2, the J gene TRBJ2-5; 12 bases line up with TRBD2. The junction had 8 bases not matched to a gene; V was cut back by 1 base and J by 5 bases. The CDR3 contains 17 residues. CDR1 is SGHTA and CDR2 is FQGNSA in the germline V gene. CDR3 sequence: CASSLVASGGAAETQYF. The CDR3 nucleotides read TGTGCCAGCAGCTTAGTAGCTAGCGGGGGGGCCGCGGAGACCCAGTACTTC. The variable domain in full, with the rest retrieved from reference TRBV7-2 and TRBJ2-5, is GAGVSQSPSNKVTEKGKDVELRCDPISGHTALYWYRQSLGQGLEFLIYFQGNSAPDKSGLPSDRFSAERTGGSVSTLTIQRTQQEDSAVYLCASSLVASGGAAETQYFGPGTRLLVL.

The chain uses TRBV6-2 or TRBV6-3 and TRBJ2-1, with TRBD2 matching 11 bases. The CDR3 is 16 residues long. V gave up 5 bases and J gave up 7 bases; unmatched junction bases: 10. CDR1 MNHEY and CDR2 SVGEGT come from the germline V gene. The CDR3 nucleotides are TGTGCCAGCAGTGGAGACCTAGCGGGGGGATGGAATGAGCAGTTCTTC. Protein sequence: CASSGDLAGGWNEQFF.